The 29 T cell receptor beta chains given below trace back to one sample, sequenced in a study of T cells in Graves' hyperthyroidism and ophthalmopathy. Amplification yielded TCR beta CDR3 regions, with RNA transcripts as the source. The HTBI primer set served for first-round RT-PCR of the TCR CDR3. TCRdb re-analysed the multiplex PCR reads in MiXCR, keeping a single row per CDR3 protein. Of approximately 600,000 distinct CDR3 sequences detected, around 14% appear once; the ten largest clones hold about 5.8%. The sequenced material came from blood. Receptors originate from a woman in her thirties with Graves' hyperthyroidism that later progressed to Graves' ophthalmopathy.

The V call is TRBV7-6, the J call TRBJ2-3; 8 bases are a match to TRBD2. The CDR3 sequence is 16 residues long. The V and J ends lost 2 bases and 6 bases, in that order; junction bases with no gene match: 10. Germline V gene sequence: CDR1 SGHVS, CDR2 FNYEAQ. CDR3 nucleotides: TGTGCCAGCAGCTTAAATACGGGAGGGCATCTGGATACGCAGTATTTT. This encodes CASSLNTGGHLDTQYF.

This clonotype came up many times. The chain recombines TRBV20-1 with TRBJ1-5; D might be TRBD1 (5 bases). The CDR3 sequence is 14 residues long. Trimming removed 0 bases at V and 2 bases at J, with 8 bases between. Germline assignment: CDR1 DFQATT and CDR2 SNEGSKA (reference sequence). The CDR3 sequence is CSARERGGNQPQHF. Written as DNA, the CDR3 is TGCAGTGCTAGAGAAAGAGGGGGCAATCAGCCCCAGCATTTT.

V and J are TRBV5-1 and TRBJ2-7, with D uncertain. Germline CDR1 is SGHRS and CDR2 is YFSETQ. CDR3 length: 15 amino acids. V was shortened by 0 bases and J by 3 bases, with 13 bases between the two germline ends. The CDR3 DNA reads TGCGCCAGCAGCTTGGTAGGCCAGCTCCTCTACGAGCAGTACTTC. Its protein product is CASSLVGQLLYEQYF.

The rearrangement uses TRBV20-1 and TRBJ2-7; 11 bases align to TRBD2. Trimming removed 2 bases from V and 7 bases from J; junction bases left unmatched: 10. Germline CDR1 DFQATT, CDR2 SNEGSKA (reference sequence). The CDR3 spans 15 residues. The CDR3 here is CSARQTSGVDWEQYF. For the CDR3, the DNA is TGCAGTGCTAGACAGACTAGCGGGGTCGATTGGGAGCAGTACTTC.

This clonotype was recorded many times. V is TRBV7-9 and J is TRBJ1-1; D gene ambiguous. Deletions cut 5 bases from V and 0 bases from J, with 16 bases between. In germline, CDR1 is SEHNR, CDR2 FQNEAQ (reference sequence). The CDR3 runs 16 residues. The CDR3, as DNA: TGTGCCAGCAGCCCCGTTCCCCAACATATGAACACTGAAGCTTTCTTT. It translates to CASSPVPQHMNTEAFF.

The chain has TRBV12-3 or TRBV12-4 and TRBJ2-7; a possible D gene is TRBD2 (6 bases). V was clipped by 6 bases and J by 2 bases, with 14 bases between them. The CDR3 is 14 residues long. In DNA, the CDR3 is TGTGCCAGCAGAACCGGGACTCCACCCTACGAGCAGTACTTC. This sequence encodes CASRTGTPPYEQYF.

The chain uses TRBV19 and TRBJ2-3; D is ambiguous. This CDR3 comprises 13 residues. The V end was cut by 10 bases, the J end by 4 bases, with 15 bases between. Per germline, CDR1 LNHDA and CDR2 SQIVND (reference sequence). CDR3 residues: CATSLGLADTQYF. The CDR3 DNA sequence: TGTGCCACCTCCCTTGGGTTGGCAGATACGCAGTATTTT.

This chain connects TRBV5-4 to TRBJ2-3; D is unclear. Trimming took 2 bases from V and 2 from J, leaving 9 bases between them. The germline V gene encodes CDR1 SGHNT and CDR2 YYREEE (reference sequence). The CDR3 consists of 14 residues. The CDR3 region is CASSLFGDTDTQYF. As DNA, the CDR3 is TGTGCCAGCAGCTTATTTGGTGACACAGATACGCAGTATTTT.

On this clonotype itself: A much larger clone is a single base away; this may be a read error. This is likely a read error, given that the CDR3 carries no conserved phenylalanine or tryptophan at its end. The chain joins TRBV6-2 or TRBV6-3 to TRBJ1-3, with D hard to call. The CDR3 is made up of 14 amino acids. The V and J ends lost 7 bases and 4 bases respectively, with 14 bases between them. Germline assignment: CDR1 MNHEY and CDR2 SVGEGT. DNA of the CDR3: TGTGCCAGCACCTTCGAGGGTTCCGGAAACACCATATATTCT. Protein product: CASTFEGSGNTIYS.

This clonotype has ten or more counts. This chain links TRBV20-1 with TRBJ1-3, with D possibly matching TRBD1 (5 bases). V was trimmed by 5 bases and J by 4 bases, leaving 9 bases between them. Germline lookup yields CDR1 DFQATT and CDR2 SNEGSKA (reference sequence). The CDR3 contains 12 residues. The CDR3 region is CSAGGSGNTIYF. CDR3 coding DNA: TGCAGTGCTGGGGGTTCCGGAAACACCATATATTTT.

This clonotype showed up many times. CDR3 protein: CATSDSQGANTGELFF. CDR3 DNA sequence: TGTGCCACCAGTGACTCACAGGGGGCGAACACCGGGGAGCTGTTTTTT. The chain joins TRBV24-1 to TRBJ2-2, with 8 bases lining up with TRBD1. The V segment lost 4 bases and the J segment 0 bases; nucleotides outside the gene matches: 3. Germline CDR1 is KGHDR and CDR2 is SFDVKD. This CDR3 is 16 amino acids long.

This clonotype was counted at least ten times. This chain links TRBV7-8 with TRBJ1-6; no firm D call. The CDR3 runs 13 residues. Germline lookup yields CDR1 SGHVS and CDR2 FQNEAQ. The V end lost 4 bases, the J end lost 10 bases, and 11 bases lay between the germline ends. DNA of the CDR3: TGTGCCAGCAGCTCCTTGGGGTACTCACCCCTCCACTTT. Translation gives CASSSLGYSPLHF.

This clonotype was observed many times. The chain joins TRBV5-6 to TRBJ1-2; D gene unclear. Trimming took off 0 bases at V and 3 bases at J, with 12 bases between the two ends. Germline-derived CDR1 and CDR2 are SGHDT and YYEEEE. The CDR3 has 15 residues. The CDR3 bases are TGTGCCAGCAGCTTGGTCTCAGGAATAGACTATGGCTACACCTTC. Protein: CASSLVSGIDYGYTF.

This clonotype showed up many times. The gene calls are TRBV11-3 and TRBJ2-2, with 10 bases aligning to TRBD2. V trimming: 5 bases; J trimming: 3 bases; junction bases outside the gene matches: 6. There are 16 residues in the CDR3. CDR1 is SGHNT, CDR2 YENEEA, per germline. CDR3 DNA sequence: TGTGCCAGCAGCATAGCCGGGACTAGCGACACCGGGGAGCTGTTTTTT. Its protein product is CASSIAGTSDTGELFF.

This clonotype was found a few times. For the CDR3, the DNA is TGTGCCAGCAGTGCCCCCGGGACAGGGGGCCCAAGGCCCCAGCATTTT. This encodes CASSAPGTGGPRPQHF. J is TRBJ1-5 and V is TRBV6-1, with 12 bases identical to TRBD1. Germline V gene sequence: CDR1 MNHNS, CDR2 SASEGT. The V gene end was trimmed by 4 bases and the J gene end by 9 bases; junction bases not matched to a gene: 10. The CDR3 has 16 residues.

This chain connects TRBV15 to TRBJ1-5; possible D gene TRBD1, 5 bases. The CDR3 is made up of 14 amino acids. Germline CDR1 reads LNHNV; CDR2 reads YYDKDF (reference sequence). Trimming left V 5 bases short and J 1 base short, with 9 bases between. This CDR3 is CATSRGGSNQPQHF. In DNA form, the CDR3 reads TGTGCCACCAGCCGGGGGGGGAGCAATCAGCCCCAGCATTTT.

This clonotype has only a few counts. The V gene is TRBV7-8, the J gene TRBJ2-1; no definite D call. The germline V gene encodes CDR1 SGHVS and CDR2 FQNEAQ. The CDR3 length is 13 residues. The germline V and J ends were trimmed by 2 bases and 5 bases, with 7 bases remaining between them. CDR3 amino acids: CASSLLGNNEQFF. The CDR3 bases are TGTGCCAGCAGCTTACTAGGGAACAATGAGCAGTTCTTC.

Points on this clonotype: A much larger clone differs from this one at a single base, so this may be a read error. The rearrangement joins TRBV20-1 to TRBJ2-7; maybe TRBD1 (5 bases). Germline CDR1 DFQATT, CDR2 SNEGSKA (reference sequence). V was trimmed by 5 bases and J by 7 bases, leaving 18 bases between them. The CDR3 totals 13 residues. Here the CDR3 reads CSAYNPGFNEQYF. For the CDR3, the DNA is TGCAGTGCTTATAACCCAGGGTTCAATGAGCAGTACTTC.

This clonotype was detected only a few times. The chain combines TRBV30 with TRBJ2-3, with D perhaps TRBD2 (6 bases). Germline V lookup: CDR1 GTSNPN, CDR2 SVGIG (reference sequence). The CDR3 runs 15 residues. Deletions cut 2 bases from V and 3 bases from J, with 15 bases between. CDR3 nucleotide sequence: TGTGCCTGGAGTCTCACCAGGAGGGGTACAGATACGCAGTATTTT. Translation gives CAWSLTRRGTDTQYF.

This clonotype was detected only a few times. V gene TRBV5-1 combines with J gene TRBJ2-7; the D gene could be TRBD1 or TRBD2 (6 bases each). Trimming stripped 4 bases from V and 5 bases from J, with 16 bases between. The germline CDR1 and CDR2 sequences are SGHRS and YFSETQ. This CDR3 has 14 residues. The CDR3: CASSTGSGEDEQYF. For the CDR3, the DNA is TGCGCCAGCAGCACCGGGTCAGGGGAGGACGAGCAGTACTTC.

This clonotype occurred many times. This sequence joins TRBV7-8 and TRBJ1-5; D gene ambiguous. The CDR3 loop spans 16 amino acids. V lost 1 base, J lost 0 bases, and 10 bases lay in between. The germline gives CDR1 SGHVS, CDR2 FQNEAQ. The CDR3 nucleotides are TGTGCCAGCAGCTTAGAGACGTACTATAGCAATCAGCCCCAGCATTTT. It codes for CASSLETYYSNQPQHF.

This clonotype was counted at least ten times. This sequence joins TRBV9 and TRBJ1-2; D is ambiguous. The germline CDR1 and CDR2 sequences are SGDLS and YYNGEE. V was shortened by 2 bases and J by 4 bases, with 12 bases between the two germline ends. The CDR3 totals 14 residues. In nucleotides, the CDR3 is TGTGCCAGCAGCGTTGTAGGGATGGGCTATGGCTACACCTTC. Translated: CASSVVGMGYGYTF.

The table lists this clonotype with many counts. The chain recombines TRBV12-5 with TRBJ2-1; D may match TRBD1 or TRBD2 (5 bases each). V lost 2 bases to trimming and J lost 0 bases, with 14 bases between them. The germline V gene has CDR1 LGHNT and CDR2 FRNRAP. The CDR3 is made up of 17 amino acids. CDR3: CASGLPPGPHSYNEQFF. Written as DNA, the CDR3 is TGTGCTAGTGGTTTGCCCCCGGGACCTCACTCCTACAATGAGCAGTTCTTC.

Points on this clonotype: A much more abundant neighbour one base away suggests this may be a read error. The chain carries TRBV7-9 and TRBJ2-3; TRBD2 is a possible D gene (5 bases). Trimming took off 2 bases at V and 7 bases at J, with 13 bases between the two ends. Germline V gene data show CDR1 as SEHNR and CDR2 as FQNEAQ (reference sequence). The CDR3 contains 14 residues. In DNA form, the CDR3 reads TGTGCCAGCAGCTTAATCGGTGGACTCAATACGCAGTATTTT. Its protein product is CASSLIGGLNTQYF.

Many counts were recorded for this clonotype. This rearrangement joins TRBV30 to TRBJ1-5; no clear D gene. The CDR3 loop spans 13 amino acids. Between the trimmed V and J ends, which lost 5 bases and 2 bases, there was a span of 10 bases. Germline lookup yields CDR1 GTSNPN and CDR2 SVGIG (reference sequence). CDR3 nucleotides: TGTGCCTGGGGCTCTGGAGGCAATCAGCCCCAGCATTTT. Amino acid sequence: CAWGSGGNQPQHF.

This clonotype was picked up many times. The chain joins TRBV27 to TRBJ1-1, with D possibly matching TRBD1 (6 bases). The germline CDR1 and CDR2 sequences are MNHEY and SMNVEV (reference sequence). Between the trimmed V and J ends, which lost 6 bases and 0 bases, there was a span of 14 bases. CDR3 size: 15 residues. The CDR3 coding sequence is TGTGCCAGCAGCCCCCTACAGGGAATGAACACTGAAGCTTTCTTT. Its protein is CASSPLQGMNTEAFF.

This clonotype was seen repeatedly, ten times or more. The chain's CDR3 is CASTRQPPSYYGYTF. The CDR3 DNA reads as TGTGCCAGCACCAGACAGCCCCCTAGCTACTATGGCTACACCTTC. The chain is built from TRBV3-1 and TRBJ1-2; the D gene is possibly TRBD1 (5 bases). Looked up from germline, CDR1 is LGHDT and CDR2 is YNNKEL (reference sequence). V shed 7 bases and J shed 3 bases, with 18 bases lying between them. There are 15 residues in the CDR3.

This clonotype was counted ten times or more. The CDR3 spells CASSSWPSEEYF. The CDR3 bases are TGTGCCAGCAGCTCCTGGCCCTCGGAGGAGTACTTC. This chain links TRBV11-2 with TRBJ2-7, with D maybe TRBD2 (5 bases). This CDR3 has 12 amino acids. The ends were cut back, 4 bases at V and 11 bases at J, with 15 bases in the middle. Germline V gene lookup returns CDR1 SGHAT and CDR2 FQNNGV.

The sample holds many counts of this clonotype. The V and J genes are TRBV11-3 and TRBJ1-1, with D unresolved. CDR1 is SGHNT, CDR2 YENEEA, per germline. The CDR3 totals 14 residues. V was cut by 4 bases and J by 5 bases, with 14 bases left in between. In DNA, the CDR3 is TGTGCCAGCAGCTCGTACGAGGCGCGAACTGAAGCTTTCTTT. Its translation: CASSSYEARTEAFF.